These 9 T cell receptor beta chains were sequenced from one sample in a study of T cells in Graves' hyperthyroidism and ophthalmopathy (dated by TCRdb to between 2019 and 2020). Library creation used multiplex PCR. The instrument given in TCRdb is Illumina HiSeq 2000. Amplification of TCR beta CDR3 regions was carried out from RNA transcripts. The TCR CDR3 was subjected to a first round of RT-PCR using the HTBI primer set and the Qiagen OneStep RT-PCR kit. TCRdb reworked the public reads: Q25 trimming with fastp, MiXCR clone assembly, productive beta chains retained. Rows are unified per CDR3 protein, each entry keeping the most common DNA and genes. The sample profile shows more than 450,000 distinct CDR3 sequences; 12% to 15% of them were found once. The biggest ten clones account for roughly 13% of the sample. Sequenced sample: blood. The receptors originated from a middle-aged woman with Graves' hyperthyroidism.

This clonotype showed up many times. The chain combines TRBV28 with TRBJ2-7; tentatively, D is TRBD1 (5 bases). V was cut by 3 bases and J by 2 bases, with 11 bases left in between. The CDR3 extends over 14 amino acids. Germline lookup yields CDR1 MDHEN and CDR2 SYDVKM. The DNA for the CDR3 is TGTGCCAGCAGTTTCGGTGCAGGGACCTACGAGCAGTACTTC. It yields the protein CASSFGAGTYEQYF. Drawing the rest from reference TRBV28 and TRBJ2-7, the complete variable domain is DVKVTQSSRYLVKRTGEKVFLECVQDMDHENMFWYRQDPGLGLRLIYFSYDVKMKEKGDIPEGYSVSREKKERFSLILESASTNQTSMYLCASSFGAGTYEQYFGPGTRLTVT.

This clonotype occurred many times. The CDR3 loop is CASSSDLAGLIEQFF. DNA for the CDR3: TGTGCCAGCAGCTCCGACCTAGCGGGCCTTATTGAGCAGTTCTTC. The chain links TRBV7-9 to TRBJ2-1, with 8 bases matching TRBD2. Trimming cost V 4 bases and J 9 bases; bases outside gene matches: 11. This CDR3 contains 15 residues. Germline-derived CDR1 and CDR2 are SEHNR and FQNEAQ (reference sequence).

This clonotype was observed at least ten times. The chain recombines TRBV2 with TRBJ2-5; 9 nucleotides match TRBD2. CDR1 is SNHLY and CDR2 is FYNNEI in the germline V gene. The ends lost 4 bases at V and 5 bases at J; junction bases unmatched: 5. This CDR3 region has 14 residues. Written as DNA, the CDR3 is TGTGCCAGCAGTGTCGGACTAGCGATGGAGACCCAGTACTTC. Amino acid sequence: CASSVGLAMETQYF.

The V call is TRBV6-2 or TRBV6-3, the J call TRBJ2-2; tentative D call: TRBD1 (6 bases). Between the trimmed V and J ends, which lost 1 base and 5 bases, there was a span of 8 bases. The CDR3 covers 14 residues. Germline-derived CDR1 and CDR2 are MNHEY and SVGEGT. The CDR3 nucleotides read TGTGCCAGCAGTTACTTCAGGGGTACCGGGGAGCTGTTTTTT. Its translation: CASSYFRGTGELFF.

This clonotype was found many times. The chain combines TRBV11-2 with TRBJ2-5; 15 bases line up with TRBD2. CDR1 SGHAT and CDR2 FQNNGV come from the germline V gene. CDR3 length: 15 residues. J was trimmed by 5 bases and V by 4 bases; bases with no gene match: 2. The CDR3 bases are TGTGCCAGCAGCTCTGGGACTAGCGGGAGGGAGACCCAGTACTTC. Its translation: CASSSGTSGRETQYF.

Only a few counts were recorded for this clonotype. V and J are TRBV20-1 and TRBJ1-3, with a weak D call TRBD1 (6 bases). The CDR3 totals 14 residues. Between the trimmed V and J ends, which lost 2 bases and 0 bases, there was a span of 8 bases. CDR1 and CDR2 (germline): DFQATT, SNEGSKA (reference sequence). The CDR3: CSARQTGSGNTIYF. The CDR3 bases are TGCAGTGCTAGACAGACAGGCTCTGGAAACACCATATATTTT.

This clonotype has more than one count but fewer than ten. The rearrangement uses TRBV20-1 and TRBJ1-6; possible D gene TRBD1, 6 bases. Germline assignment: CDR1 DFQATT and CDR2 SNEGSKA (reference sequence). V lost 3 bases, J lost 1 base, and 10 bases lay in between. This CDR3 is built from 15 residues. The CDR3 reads CSARGRGSYNSPLHF. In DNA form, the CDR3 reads TGCAGTGCTAGGGGGAGGGGGTCCTATAATTCACCCCTCCACTTT.

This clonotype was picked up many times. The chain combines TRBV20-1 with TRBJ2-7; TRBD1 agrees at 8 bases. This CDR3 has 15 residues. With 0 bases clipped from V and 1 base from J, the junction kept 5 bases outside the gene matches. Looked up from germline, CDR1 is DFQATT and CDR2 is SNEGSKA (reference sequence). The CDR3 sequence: CSARDRHRGSYEQYF. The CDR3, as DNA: TGCAGTGCTAGAGATCGGCACAGGGGGTCCTACGAGCAGTACTTC.

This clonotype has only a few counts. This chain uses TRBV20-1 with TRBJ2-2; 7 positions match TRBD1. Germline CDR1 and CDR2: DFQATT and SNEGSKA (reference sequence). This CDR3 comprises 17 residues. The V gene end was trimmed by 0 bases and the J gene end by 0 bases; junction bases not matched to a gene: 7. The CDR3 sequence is CSARDLGTAANTGELFF. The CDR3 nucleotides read TGCAGTGCTAGAGATTTAGGGACAGCAGCGAACACCGGGGAGCTGTTTTTT.